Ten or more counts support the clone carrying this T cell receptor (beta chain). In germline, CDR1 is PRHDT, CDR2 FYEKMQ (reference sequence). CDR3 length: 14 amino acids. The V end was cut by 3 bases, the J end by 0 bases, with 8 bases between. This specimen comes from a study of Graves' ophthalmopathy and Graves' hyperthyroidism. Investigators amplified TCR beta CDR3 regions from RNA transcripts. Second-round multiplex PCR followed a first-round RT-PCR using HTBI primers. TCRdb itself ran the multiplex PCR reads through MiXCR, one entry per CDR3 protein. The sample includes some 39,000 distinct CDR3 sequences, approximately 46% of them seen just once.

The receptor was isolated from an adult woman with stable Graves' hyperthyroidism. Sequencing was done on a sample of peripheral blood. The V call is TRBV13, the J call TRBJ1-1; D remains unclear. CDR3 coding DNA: TGTGCCAGCAGCTTTAGGGCAGTGAACACTGAAGCTTTCTTT. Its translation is CASSFRAVNTEAFF.